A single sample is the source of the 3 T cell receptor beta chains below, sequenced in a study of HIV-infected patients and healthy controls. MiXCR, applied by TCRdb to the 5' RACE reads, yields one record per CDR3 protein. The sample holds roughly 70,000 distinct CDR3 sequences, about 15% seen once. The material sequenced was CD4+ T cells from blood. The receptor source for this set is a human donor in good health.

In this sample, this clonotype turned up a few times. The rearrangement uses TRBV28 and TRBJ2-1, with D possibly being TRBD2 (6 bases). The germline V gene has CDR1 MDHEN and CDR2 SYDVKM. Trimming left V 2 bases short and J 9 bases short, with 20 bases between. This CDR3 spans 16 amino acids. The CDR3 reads CASSLIEGGKFAEQFF. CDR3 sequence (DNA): TGTGCCAGCAGTTTAATTGAGGGAGGAAAGTTCGCTGAGCAGTTCTTC.

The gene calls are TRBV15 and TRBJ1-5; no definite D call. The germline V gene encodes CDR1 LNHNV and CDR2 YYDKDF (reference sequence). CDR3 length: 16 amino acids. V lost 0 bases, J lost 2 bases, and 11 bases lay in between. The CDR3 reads CATSRDQQRGNQPQHF. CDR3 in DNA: TGTGCCACCAGCAGAGATCAACAAAGGGGCAATCAGCCCCAGCATTTT. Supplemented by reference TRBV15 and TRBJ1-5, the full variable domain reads DAMVIQNPRYQVTQFGKPVTLSCSQTLNHNVMYWYQQKSSQAPKLLFHYYDKDFNNEADTPDNFQSRRPNTSFCFLDIRSPGLGDTAMYLCATSRDQQRGNQPQHFGDGTRLSIL.

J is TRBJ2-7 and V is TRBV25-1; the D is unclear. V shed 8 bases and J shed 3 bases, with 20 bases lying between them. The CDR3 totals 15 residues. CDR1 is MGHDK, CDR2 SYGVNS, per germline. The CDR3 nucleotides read TGTGCCAGCTGTAAAGAGAAGACAAACCTCTACGAGCAGTACTTC. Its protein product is CASCKEKTNLYEQYF.